The 21 T cell receptor beta chains below were found in one sample sequenced in a study of beta chain features in type 1 diabetes (dated by TCRdb to 2016 to 2019). The library was produced with the immunoSEQ multiplex PCR assay. The entire isolated RNA was reverse transcribed using the High Capacity cDNA Reverse Transcription Kit, and thus expressed TCRB transcripts were sequenced. This immuneACCESS table, as held by TCRdb, lists in-frame sequences with V and J called but not all clones. Of the missing ones, under half trace to an unresolved V gene in checked studies; the others have no known cause. The sample yields 200,000 to 250,000 clones; 13% to 15% were counted once. About 0.027% of the sample lies in the top ten. Sequenced sample: naive CD4+ T cells from blood. The cell subset or site label, as the study defines it: true naive CD4+ T cells. The source is a woman in her thirties or forties in good health.

This rearrangement joins TRBV6-5 to TRBJ2-7; 11 nucleotides align to TRBD2. Germline CDR1 is MNHEY and CDR2 is SVGAGI. The CDR3 loop spans 16 amino acids. Unmatched junction bases numbered 3, after V lost 2 bases and J lost 0 bases. In DNA form, the CDR3 reads TGTGCCAGCAGTTACGCCGGGACTAGCGGCTCCTACGAGCAGTACTTC. Amino acid sequence: CASSYAGTSGSYEQYF.

The V call is TRBV5-1, the J call TRBJ2-5; 10 nucleotides agree with TRBD2. The CDR3 has 15 amino acids. Trimming removed 3 bases from V and 6 bases from J; junction bases left unmatched: 8. Germline V gene data show CDR1 as SGHRS and CDR2 as YFSETQ. The DNA of the CDR3 is TGCGCCAGCAGCTCCGGTGATAGCGGGGGGCAGACCCAGTACTTC. It yields the protein CASSSGDSGGQTQYF. The full variable domain, rest sourced from reference TRBV5-1 and TRBJ2-5, is KAGVTQTPRYLIKTRGQQVTLSCSPISGHRSVSWYQQTPGQGLQFLFEYFSETQRNKGNFPGRFSGRQFSNSRSEMNVSTLELGDSALYLCASSSGDSGGQTQYFGPGTRLLVL.

This clone has a handful of counts. This chain uses TRBV9 with TRBJ1-6; TRBD1 might be the D (5 bases). Germline V gene sequence: CDR1 SGDLS, CDR2 YYNGEE. The CDR3 consists of 15 residues. The V gene lost 0 bases and the J gene lost 6 bases, with 10 bases spanning the gap. In DNA, the CDR3 is TGTGCCAGCAGCGTAGAGCCAGGGCGTAATTCACCCCTCCACTTT. Its protein product is CASSVEPGRNSPLHF.

V is TRBV5-1 and J is TRBJ2-1; maybe TRBD2 (5 bases). The CDR3 is 17 residues long. The V gene's germline CDR1 is SGHRS and CDR2 YFSETQ. V lost 0 bases, J lost 7 bases, and 20 bases lay in between. DNA of the CDR3: TGCGCCAGCAGCTTGGGTGGAGAGGTAATAGGCGGGAATGAGCAGTTCTTC. It encodes CASSLGGEVIGGNEQFF.

In this sample, this clone turned up a few times. This chain connects TRBV23-1 to TRBJ2-7, with 7 bases that match TRBD1. TRBV23-1 is designated an ORF whose function remains uncertain. This CDR3 has 17 residues. V trimming: 10 bases; J trimming: 4 bases; junction bases outside the gene matches: 22. The CDR3 sequence: CATEAGVSGGEIYEQYF. As DNA, the CDR3 is TGCGCCACCGAGGCAGGGGTATCAGGGGGTGAAATTTACGAGCAGTACTTC.

J is TRBJ2-1 and V is TRBV29-1; 9 nucleotides align to TRBD1. This CDR3 has 12 amino acids. The germline V gene encodes CDR1 SQVTM and CDR2 ANQGSEA. With V trimmed by 7 bases and J by 5 bases, 3 bases remained unmatched. In DNA, the CDR3 is TGCAGCGGGGGACAGGGAAACAATGAGCAGTTCTTC. It codes for CSGGQGNNEQFF.

The V and J genes are TRBV5-4 and TRBJ2-1; 8 bases agree with TRBD1. Germline assignment: CDR1 SGHNT and CDR2 YYREEE (reference sequence). CDR3 size: 15 residues. V shed 3 bases, J shed 3 bases, and the junction held 5 bases outside the gene matches. CDR3 in DNA: TGTGCCAGCAGCTCGGGACAGGAACACTACAATGAGCAGTTCTTC. Translated, it gives CASSSGQEHYNEQFF.

This clone was detected only a few times. The sample has other DNA sequences that encode this CDR3 too. The chain uses TRBV5-1 and TRBJ2-5; 7 bases align to TRBD1. CDR1 is SGHRS, CDR2 YFSETQ, per germline. V lost 0 bases and J lost 1; bases outside the gene matches: 3. This CDR3 region has 15 residues. The CDR3 region has the DNA TGCGCCAGCAGCTTGGTGTCAGGGGGCCAAGAGACCCAGTACTTC. Its translation: CASSLVSGGQETQYF.

CDR3 nucleotides: TGTGCCAGCAGCTTGGGGGACAGGGTGGGAGAGACCCAGTACTTC. Translated: CASSLGDRVGETQYF. J is TRBJ2-5 and V is TRBV5-8; 9 nucleotides line up with TRBD1. The CDR3 is 15 amino acids. The ends lost 0 bases at V and 4 bases at J; junction bases unmatched: 4. From germline, CDR1 is SGHTS and CDR2 YDEGEE.

This chain uses TRBV14 with TRBJ2-4, with 10 bases identical to TRBD1. CDR1 SGHDN and CDR2 FVKESK come from the germline V gene. The CDR3 totals 17 residues. Germline trimming cut 0 bases from V and 0 bases from J; bases unmatched to any gene: 2. The CDR3 reads CASSQDRTGGAKNIQYF. The CDR3 nucleotides read TGTGCCAGCAGCCAAGACAGGACAGGGGGAGCCAAAAACATTCAGTACTTC.

Only a few counts were recorded for this clone. The chain recombines TRBV11-2 with TRBJ2-1; 9 bases line up with TRBD2. CDR3 length: 17 residues. Germline loops: CDR1 SGHAT, CDR2 FQNNGV. V lost 5 bases, J lost 5 bases, and 13 bases stayed unmatched. For the CDR3, the DNA is TGTGCCAGCAGCCCCTCTTTTGGGCGGGGGGGCGACAATGAGCAGTTCTTC. It encodes CASSPSFGRGGDNEQFF. Using reference TRBV11-2 and TRBJ2-1 for the parts outside the CDR3, the full variable domain is EAGVAQSPRYKIIEKRQSVAFWCNPISGHATLYWYQQILGQGPKLLIQFQNNGVVDDSQLPKDRFSAERLKGVDSTLKIQPAKLEDSAVYLCASSPSFGRGGDNEQFFGPGTRLTVL.

The chain combines TRBV2 with TRBJ1-5; TRBD1 matches at 7 bases. After removal of 6 bases from V and 9 bases from J, the junction contained 14 bases not matched to a gene. The length of the CDR3 is 15 residues. Germline V gene sequence: CDR1 SNHLY, CDR2 FYNNEI. CDR3 sequence reads: CASSSPQGTRRPQHF. The CDR3 DNA reads as TGTGCCAGCAGCTCACCACAGGGGACTCGTCGGCCCCAGCATTTT. Drawing the rest from reference TRBV2 and TRBJ1-5, the complete variable domain is EPEVTQTPSHQVTQMGQEVILRCVPISNHLYFYWYRQILGQKVEFLVSFYNNEISEKSEIFDDQFSVERPDGSNFTLKIRSTKLEDSAMYFCASSSPQGTRRPQHFGDGTRLSIL.

The chain couples TRBV6-5 to TRBJ2-3; possible D gene TRBD2, 7 bases. This CDR3 spans 12 amino acids. V was trimmed by 8 bases and J by 5 bases, leaving 11 bases between them. Germline V gene data show CDR1 as MNHEY and CDR2 as SVGAGI. CDR3 region: CASGGAGDTQYF. CDR3 bases: TGTGCCAGCGGGGGGGCCGGAGATACGCAGTATTTT.

This clone has more than one count but fewer than ten. V gene TRBV9 combines with J gene TRBJ2-2; a weak D match, TRBD2 (5 bases). The CDR3 length is 16 residues. Germline V gene sequence: CDR1 SGDLS, CDR2 YYNGEE. Deletions cut 0 bases from V and 5 bases from J, with 14 bases between. The CDR3 nucleotides read TGTGCCAGCAGCGTAGGAGGGCCCGTCAGGACCGGGGAGCTGTTTTTT. This sequence encodes CASSVGGPVRTGELFF.

There are a few counts of this clone. This rearrangement joins TRBV18 to TRBJ2-5; D possibly corresponds to TRBD1 (6 bases). CDR3 length: 14 residues. With 3 bases removed from V and 5 bases from J, the gap between germline ends came to 13 bases. Germline V gene sequence: CDR1 KGHSH, CDR2 LQKENI. DNA for the CDR3: TGTGCCAGCTCACCTACAGGGCCGGGGGAGACCCAGTACTTC. This encodes CASSPTGPGETQYF.

The chain couples TRBV2 to TRBJ2-5; TRBD2 might be the D (7 bases). This CDR3 is 13 amino acids long. Germline CDR1 is SNHLY and CDR2 is FYNNEI. Trimming took 7 bases from V and 4 from J, leaving 13 bases between them. CDR3 coding DNA: TGTGCCAGCAATGGGGGGGGCCGAGAGACCCAGTACTTC. Amino acid sequence: CASNGGGRETQYF.

The rearrangement uses TRBV6-5 and TRBJ1-1, with no clear D. This CDR3 is 11 amino acids long. Germline CDR1 is MNHEY and CDR2 is SVGAGI. V shed 6 bases and J shed 11 bases, with 13 bases lying between them. The CDR3 is CASSSPGVAFF. In DNA form, the CDR3 reads TGTGCCAGCAGCTCACCCGGGGTGGCTTTCTTT.

This clone was seen a few times. The gene calls are TRBV7-9 and TRBJ1-2; D ambiguous. V lost 5 bases to trimming and J lost 3 bases, with 13 bases between them. The CDR3 contains 14 residues. From germline, CDR1 is SEHNR and CDR2 FQNEAQ (reference sequence). Here the CDR3 reads CASSPSRLDYGYTF. In DNA form, the CDR3 reads TGTGCCAGCAGCCCTTCGAGGTTGGACTATGGCTACACCTTC.

This clone came up a few times. The genes are TRBV27 and TRBJ1-2; the D gene is possibly TRBD1 (5 bases). Germline CDR1 is MNHEY and CDR2 is SMNVEV (reference sequence). The germline V and J ends were trimmed by 3 bases and 4 bases, with 9 bases remaining between them. The CDR3 sequence is 13 residues long. CDR3 in amino acids: CASSFWQGYGYTF. CDR3 nucleotide sequence: TGTGCCAGCAGTTTTTGGCAGGGCTATGGCTACACCTTC.

As to this clone: At the DNA level, this CDR3 is encoded by other sequences in the same sample as well. V usage is TRBV14 and J usage is TRBJ1-1; D gene unclear. CDR1 and CDR2 from the germline V gene are SGHDN and FVKESK. Trimming shortened V by 1 base and J by 4 bases, and 4 bases separated the two germline ends. The CDR3 runs 12 residues. The CDR3 region has the DNA TGTGCCAGCAGCCAAGCCCGCACTGAAGCTTTCTTT. It yields the protein CASSQARTEAFF.

As regards this clone: This sample also contains other DNA sequences that code for the same CDR3. The J gene is TRBJ1-5, the V gene TRBV2, with a weak D call TRBD1 (6 bases). This CDR3 spans 14 amino acids. V lost 5 bases to trimming and J lost 2 bases, with 10 bases between them. The germline V gene encodes CDR1 SNHLY and CDR2 FYNNEI. The CDR3 sequence: CASSPRGGNQPQHF. CDR3 sequence (DNA): TGTGCCAGCAGTCCCAGGGGTGGCAATCAGCCCCAGCATTTT.